The clone carrying this T cell receptor beta chain occurred a few times. TCRdb used MiXCR to reprocess the RT-PCR reads, holding one entry per CDR3 protein. The repertoire has about 570,000 distinct CDR3 sequences, about 11% of them found once; the top ten carry approximately 11%. This sample is drawn from a study of response to subunit inactivated influenza vaccine. The CDR3 is 15 amino acids. Germline CDR1 reads SGHNT; CDR2 reads YYREEE (reference sequence). Between the trimmed V and J ends, which lost 4 bases and 1 base, there was a span of 13 bases. These data are also associated with another study on T cells expressing NK-cell markers. That report notes: 5'RACE template switching with UMIs generated TCR beta cDNA. Eight donors were sequenced, seven testing HCMV-seropositive and one testing seronegative. In four donors, dominant clonotypes made up 28.3-60.1% of CD3+CD56-NKG2C+ cells.

This specimen consisted of PBMCs from blood, obtained on the day of vaccination. The origin of this receptor is a man aged 50 to 60 who received an inactivated influenza vaccine. V usage is TRBV5-4 and J usage is TRBJ2-3, with D perhaps matching TRBD2 (6 bases). The CDR3 nucleotides read TGTGCCAGCAGCGACGGGGGAGGACGCACAGATACGCAGTATTTT. This translates into CASSDGGGRTDTQYF.